The 8 T cell receptor beta chains reported below all come from one sample, sequenced in a study of OX40 agonist ivuxolimab in advanced cancers. The method was the immunoSEQ multiplex PCR assay. The source is immuneACCESS, and TCRdb retained only in-frame sequences with V and J called. Part of the clones is not carried over; for the studies checked, unresolved V genes explain less than half of this, and the remainder is unexplained. This sample lists over 150,000 clones; 90% to 95% were detected once. The leading ten clones occupy around 0.28% of the sample. This specimen consisted of CD4+ or CD8+ T cells sorted from blood, obtained in a trial of the OX40 agonist ivuxolimab. Receptor source: an adult with an advanced solid tumor such as melanoma, head and neck, liver or kidney cancer.

V and J are TRBV11-2 and TRBJ2-1, with D unclear. Deletions cut 1 base from V and 10 bases from J, with 14 bases between. This CDR3 has 14 amino acids. Looked up from germline, CDR1 is SGHAT and CDR2 is FQNNGV. CDR3: CASSLVGTSAEQFF. The CDR3 DNA reads as TGTGCCAGCAGCTTAGTTGGAACGTCGGCGGAGCAGTTCTTC. The variable domain in full, with the rest retrieved from reference TRBV11-2 and TRBJ2-1, is EAGVAQSPRYKIIEKRQSVAFWCNPISGHATLYWYQQILGQGPKLLIQFQNNGVVDDSQLPKDRFSAERLKGVDSTLKIQPAKLEDSAVYLCASSLVGTSAEQFFGPGTRLTVL.

The V and J genes are TRBV18 and TRBJ2-2; no reliable D call. Germline values: CDR1 KGHSH, CDR2 LQKENI. CDR3 length equals 14 residues. Trimming removed 6 bases from V and 0 bases from J, with 8 bases in between. CDR3 DNA sequence: TGTGCCAGCTCTGATCAATCGAACACCGGGGAGCTGTTTTTT. As protein: CASSDQSNTGELFF.

V and J are TRBV7-9 and TRBJ2-3; D might be TRBD2 (6 bases). V lost 5 bases and J 2 bases, leaving 14 bases between the germline ends. The CDR3 is 15 amino acids. Germline V lookup: CDR1 SEHNR, CDR2 FQNEAQ (reference sequence). The CDR3 DNA sequence: TGTGCCAGCAGCGGACGGGACTCCCTCACAGATACGCAGTATTTT. Amino acids: CASSGRDSLTDTQYF.

This CDR3 reads CASRPLDGANYGYTF. CDR3 sequence (DNA): TGTGCAAGTCGCCCACTCGATGGGGCAAACTATGGCTACACCTTC. The chain joins TRBV12-2 to TRBJ1-2; TRBD1 is the table's D call and was not checked against the DNA. TRBV12-2 constitutes a pseudogene. The length of the CDR3 is 15 residues.

The CDR3 nucleotides are TGTGCCAGTAGTATCCGCGGGAGGGCCGAAGATACGCAGTATTTT. It codes for CASSIRGRAEDTQYF. V and J are TRBV19 and TRBJ2-3; TRBD2 aligns across 9 bases. The germline V gene has CDR1 LNHDA and CDR2 SQIVND (reference sequence). The CDR3 loop spans 15 amino acids. The V segment lost 3 bases and the J segment 5 bases; nucleotides outside the gene matches: 6.

The genes are TRBV11-3 and TRBJ1-1, with D possibly matching TRBD1 (6 bases). Germline loops: CDR1 SGHNT, CDR2 YENEEA. This CDR3 is built from 15 residues. V gave up 5 bases and J gave up 1 base, with 14 bases separating them. The CDR3 region is CASSGKQGRNTEAFF. CDR3 in DNA: TGTGCCAGCAGCGGCAAACAGGGACGGAACACTGAAGCTTTCTTT.

This chain links TRBV6-1 with TRBJ1-4; D is unclear. CDR1 and CDR2 (germline): MNHNS, SASEGT. V lost 6 bases and J 0 bases, leaving 11 bases between the germline ends. This CDR3 spans 15 amino acids. The CDR3 reads CASRRDRPTNEKLFF. The CDR3 coding sequence is TGTGCCAGCAGGAGAGACCGACCAACTAATGAAAAACTGTTTTTT.

The J gene is TRBJ2-7, the V gene TRBV7-2; TRBD2 agrees at 9 bases. Germline assignment: CDR1 SGHTA and CDR2 FQGNSA. Losses at the gene ends were 3 bases for V and 2 bases for J; bases not matched to a gene: 5. CDR3 size: 15 residues. CDR3 sequence (DNA): TGTGCCAGCAGCTTCAGCGGGGGGCTCCCCTACGAGCAGTACTTC. This translates into CASSFSGGLPYEQYF.